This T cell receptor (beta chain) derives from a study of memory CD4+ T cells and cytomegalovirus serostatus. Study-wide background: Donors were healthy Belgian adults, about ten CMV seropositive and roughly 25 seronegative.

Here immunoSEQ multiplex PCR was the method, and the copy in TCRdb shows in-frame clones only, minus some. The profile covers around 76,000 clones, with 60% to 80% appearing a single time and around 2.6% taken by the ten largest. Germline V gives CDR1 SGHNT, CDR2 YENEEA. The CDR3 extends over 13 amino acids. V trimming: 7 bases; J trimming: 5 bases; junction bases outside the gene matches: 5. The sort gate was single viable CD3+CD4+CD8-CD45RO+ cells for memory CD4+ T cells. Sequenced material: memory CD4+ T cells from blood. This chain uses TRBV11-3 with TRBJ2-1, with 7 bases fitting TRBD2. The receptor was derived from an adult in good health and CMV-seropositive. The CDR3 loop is CASTEGGNNEQFF. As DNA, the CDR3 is TGTGCCAGCACCGAGGGAGGGAACAATGAGCAGTTCTTC.